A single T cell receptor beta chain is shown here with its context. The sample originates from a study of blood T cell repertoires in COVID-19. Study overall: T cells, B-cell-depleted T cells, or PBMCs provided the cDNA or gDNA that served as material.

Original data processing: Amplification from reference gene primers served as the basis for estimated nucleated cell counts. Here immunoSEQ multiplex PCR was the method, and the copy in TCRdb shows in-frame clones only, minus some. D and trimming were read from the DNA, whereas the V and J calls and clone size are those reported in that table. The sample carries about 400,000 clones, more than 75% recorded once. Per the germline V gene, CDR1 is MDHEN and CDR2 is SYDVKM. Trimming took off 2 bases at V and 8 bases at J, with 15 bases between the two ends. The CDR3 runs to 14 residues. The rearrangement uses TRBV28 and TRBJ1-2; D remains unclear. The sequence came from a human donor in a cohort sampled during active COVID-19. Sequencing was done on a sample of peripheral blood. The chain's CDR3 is CASSLVARGRGYTF. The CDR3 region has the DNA TGTGCCAGCAGTTTAGTCGCCCGGGGTCGAGGCTACACCTTC.